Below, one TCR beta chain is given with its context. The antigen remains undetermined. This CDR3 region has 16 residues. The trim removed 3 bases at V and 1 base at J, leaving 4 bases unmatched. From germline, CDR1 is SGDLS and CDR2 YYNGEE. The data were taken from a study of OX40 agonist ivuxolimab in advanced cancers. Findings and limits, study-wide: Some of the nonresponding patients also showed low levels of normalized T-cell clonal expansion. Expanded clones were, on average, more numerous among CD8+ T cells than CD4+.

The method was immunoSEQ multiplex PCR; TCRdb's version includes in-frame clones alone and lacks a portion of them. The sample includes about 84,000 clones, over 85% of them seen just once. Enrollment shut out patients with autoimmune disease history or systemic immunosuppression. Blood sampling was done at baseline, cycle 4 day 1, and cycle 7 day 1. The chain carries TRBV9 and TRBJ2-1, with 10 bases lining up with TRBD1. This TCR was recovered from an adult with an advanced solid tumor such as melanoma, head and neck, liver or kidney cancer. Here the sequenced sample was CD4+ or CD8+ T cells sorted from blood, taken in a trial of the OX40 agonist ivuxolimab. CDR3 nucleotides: TGTGCCAGCAGCGCCGGACAGGGGGAATCCTACAATGAGCAGTTCTTC. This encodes CASSAGQGESYNEQFF.